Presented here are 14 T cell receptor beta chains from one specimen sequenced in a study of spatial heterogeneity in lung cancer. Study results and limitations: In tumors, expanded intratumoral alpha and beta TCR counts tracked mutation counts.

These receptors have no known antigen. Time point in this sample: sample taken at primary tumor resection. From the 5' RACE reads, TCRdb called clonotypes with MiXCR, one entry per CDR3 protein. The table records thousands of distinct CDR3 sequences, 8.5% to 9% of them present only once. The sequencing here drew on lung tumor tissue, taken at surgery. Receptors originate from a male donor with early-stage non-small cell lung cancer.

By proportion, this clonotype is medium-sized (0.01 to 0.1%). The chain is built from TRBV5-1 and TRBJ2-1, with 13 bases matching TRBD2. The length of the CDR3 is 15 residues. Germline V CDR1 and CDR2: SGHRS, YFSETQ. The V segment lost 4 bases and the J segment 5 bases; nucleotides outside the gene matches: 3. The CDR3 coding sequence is TGCGCCAGCAGCCCGGGACTAGCGGGGAACAATGAGCAGTTCTTC. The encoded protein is CASSPGLAGNNEQFF.

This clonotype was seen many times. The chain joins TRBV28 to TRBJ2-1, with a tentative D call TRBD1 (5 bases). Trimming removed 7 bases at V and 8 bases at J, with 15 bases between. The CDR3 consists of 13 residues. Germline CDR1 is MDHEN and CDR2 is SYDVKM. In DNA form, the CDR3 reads TGTGCCAGCACTCCGGGCAGGGTTGATGAGCAGTTCTTC. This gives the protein CASTPGRVDEQFF.

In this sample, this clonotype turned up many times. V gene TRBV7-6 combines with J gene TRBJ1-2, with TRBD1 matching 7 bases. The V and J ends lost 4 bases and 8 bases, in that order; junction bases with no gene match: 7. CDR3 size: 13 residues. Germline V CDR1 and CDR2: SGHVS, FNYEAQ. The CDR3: CASSSQTGSGYTF. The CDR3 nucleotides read TGTGCCAGCAGCTCCCAGACAGGGAGCGGCTACACCTTC.

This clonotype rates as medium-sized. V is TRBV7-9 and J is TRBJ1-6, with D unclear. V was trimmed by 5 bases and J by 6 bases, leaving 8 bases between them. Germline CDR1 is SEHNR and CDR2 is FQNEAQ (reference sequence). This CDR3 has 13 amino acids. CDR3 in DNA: TGTGCCAGCAGCCCGCCAGTTAATTCACCCCTCCACTTT. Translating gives CASSPPVNSPLHF.

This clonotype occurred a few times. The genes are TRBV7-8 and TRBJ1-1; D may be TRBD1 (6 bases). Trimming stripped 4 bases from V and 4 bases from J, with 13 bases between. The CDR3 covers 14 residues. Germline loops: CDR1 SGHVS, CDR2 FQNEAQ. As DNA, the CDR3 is TGTGCCAGCAGCTATCTTCAGGGGACCACTGAAGCTTTCTTT. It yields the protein CASSYLQGTTEAFF.

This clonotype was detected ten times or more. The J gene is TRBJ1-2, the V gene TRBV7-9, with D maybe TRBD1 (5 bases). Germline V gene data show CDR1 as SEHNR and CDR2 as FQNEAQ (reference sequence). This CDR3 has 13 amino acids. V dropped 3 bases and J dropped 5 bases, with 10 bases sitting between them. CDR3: CASSLTEIYGYTF. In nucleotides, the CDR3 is TGTGCCAGCAGCTTGACAGAGATTTATGGCTACACCTTC.

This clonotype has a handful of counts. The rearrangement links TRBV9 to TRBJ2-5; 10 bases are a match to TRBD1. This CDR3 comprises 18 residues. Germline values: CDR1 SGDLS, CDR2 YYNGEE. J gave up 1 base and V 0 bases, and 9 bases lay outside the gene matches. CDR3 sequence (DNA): TGTGCCAGCAGCGTAGGCCGATGGGGACAGGGGTTCCAAGAGACCCAGTACTTC. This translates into CASSVGRWGQGFQETQYF. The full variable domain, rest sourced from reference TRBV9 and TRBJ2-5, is DSGVTQTPKHLITATGQRVTLRCSPRSGDLSVYWYQQSLDQGLQFLIQYYNGEERAKGNILERFSAQQFPDLHSELNLSSLELGDSALYFCASSVGRWGQGFQETQYFGPGTRLLVL.

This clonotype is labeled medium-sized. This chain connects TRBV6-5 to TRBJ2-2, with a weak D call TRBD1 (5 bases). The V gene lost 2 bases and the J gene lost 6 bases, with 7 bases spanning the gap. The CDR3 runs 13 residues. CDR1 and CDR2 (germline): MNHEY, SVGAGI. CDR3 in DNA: TGTGCCAGCAGTTACAAAGGGGCCGGGGAGCTGTTTTTT. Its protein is CASSYKGAGELFF.

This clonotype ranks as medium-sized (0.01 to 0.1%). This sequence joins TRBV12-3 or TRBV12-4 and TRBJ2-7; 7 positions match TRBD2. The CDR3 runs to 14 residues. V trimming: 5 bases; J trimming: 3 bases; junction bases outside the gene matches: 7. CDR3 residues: CASSVAGAIYEQYF. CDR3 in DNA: TGTGCCAGCAGTGTGGCGGGAGCTATCTACGAGCAGTACTTC.

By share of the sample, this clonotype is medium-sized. CDR3 loop: CASSPLGRAGTGELFF. CDR3 nucleotide sequence: TGCGCCAGCAGCCCACTCGGAAGGGCCGGCACCGGGGAGCTGTTTTTT. This chain joins TRBV5-1 and TRBJ2-2; D not certain. CDR1 and CDR2 (germline): SGHRS, YFSETQ. The CDR3 totals 16 residues. V was trimmed by 4 bases and J by 4 bases, leaving 17 bases between them. Looking up the rest from reference TRBV5-1 and TRBJ2-2 gives the full variable domain: KAGVTQTPRYLIKTRGQQVTLSCSPISGHRSVSWYQQTPGQGLQFLFEYFSETQRNKGNFPGRFSGRQFSNSRSEMNVSTLELGDSALYLCASSPLGRAGTGELFFGEGSRLTVL.

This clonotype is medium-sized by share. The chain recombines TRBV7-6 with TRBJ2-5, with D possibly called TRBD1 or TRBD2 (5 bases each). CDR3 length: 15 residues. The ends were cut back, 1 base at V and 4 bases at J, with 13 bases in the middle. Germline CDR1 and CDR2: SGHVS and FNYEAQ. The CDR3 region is CASSLGVLRGETQYF. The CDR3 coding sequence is TGTGCCAGCAGCTTAGGGGTCTTGAGGGGAGAGACCCAGTACTTC.

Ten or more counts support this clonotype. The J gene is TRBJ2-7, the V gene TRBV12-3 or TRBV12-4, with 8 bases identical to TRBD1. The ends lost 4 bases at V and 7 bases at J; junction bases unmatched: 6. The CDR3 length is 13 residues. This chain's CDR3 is CASSYQGAREQYF. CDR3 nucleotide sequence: TGTGCCAGCAGTTATCAGGGGGCGAGGGAGCAGTACTTC.

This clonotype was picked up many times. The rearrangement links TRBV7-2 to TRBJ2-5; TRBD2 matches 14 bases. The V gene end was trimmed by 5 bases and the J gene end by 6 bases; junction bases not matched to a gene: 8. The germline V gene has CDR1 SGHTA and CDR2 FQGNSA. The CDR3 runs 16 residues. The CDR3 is CASSPRLAGGQKTQYF. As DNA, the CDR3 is TGTGCCAGCAGCCCCCGACTAGCGGGGGGGCAAAAGACCCAGTACTTC. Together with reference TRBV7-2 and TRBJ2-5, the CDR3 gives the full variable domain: GAGVSQSPSNKVTEKGKDVELRCDPISGHTALYWYRQSLGQGLEFLIYFQGNSAPDKSGLPSDRFSAERTGGSVSTLTIQRTQQEDSAVYLCASSPRLAGGQKTQYFGPGTRLLVL.

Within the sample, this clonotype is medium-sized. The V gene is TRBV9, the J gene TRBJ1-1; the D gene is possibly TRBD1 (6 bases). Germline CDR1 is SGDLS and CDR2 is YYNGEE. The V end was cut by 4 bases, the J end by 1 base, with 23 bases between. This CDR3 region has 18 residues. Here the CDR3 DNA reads TGTGCCAGCAGCCGTAGTCTAAATTCGGGACAAAAGAACACTGAAGCTTTCTTT. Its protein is CASSRSLNSGQKNTEAFF.